The next 17 T cell receptor beta chains were all read from a single sample in a study of T-cell memory formation after mild COVID-19. One entry per CDR3 protein results from TCRdb running MiXCR on the 5' RACE reads. The sample includes approximately 190,000 distinct CDR3 sequences, about 18% of them seen just once. Sample: PBMCs or a T cell subset sorted from them (not recorded which). The source is an adult woman who had mild COVID-19 (a few samples of this study predate the infection). Cell type and time point are not known.

The chain uses TRBV7-2 and TRBJ1-5; 9 bases line up with TRBD1. Germline CDR1 is SGHTA and CDR2 is FQGNSA. Trimming cost V 2 bases and J 2 bases; bases outside gene matches: 4. The CDR3 loop spans 16 amino acids. CDR3 coding DNA: TGTGCCAGCAGCTTAATGGACAGGGGTGGCAATCAGCCCCAGCATTTT. As protein: CASSLMDRGGNQPQHF.

This clonotype was counted at least ten times. The gene calls are TRBV20-1 and TRBJ2-1; the match to TRBD1 covers 10 bases. CDR1 is DFQATT, CDR2 SNEGSKA, per germline (reference sequence). The CDR3 sequence is 15 residues long. The V segment lost 2 bases and the J segment 7 bases; nucleotides outside the gene matches: 8. The CDR3 region is CSARSGTGVRNEQFF. Here the CDR3 DNA reads TGCAGTGCTAGATCCGGGACAGGGGTTAGGAATGAGCAGTTCTTC.

The chain carries TRBV20-1 and TRBJ2-1; 10 bases line up with TRBD2. V lost 6 bases to trimming and J lost 10 bases; unmatched junction nucleotides: 9. The CDR3 consists of 13 residues. Germline CDR1 and CDR2: DFQATT and SNEGSKA (reference sequence). CDR3: CSAHSGGAKEQFF. CDR3 bases: TGCAGTGCCCACAGCGGGGGGGCGAAAGAGCAGTTCTTC.

The rearrangement uses TRBV5-1 and TRBJ2-1, with D tentatively TRBD1 or TRBD2 (6 bases each). The germline gives CDR1 SGHRS, CDR2 YFSETQ. There are 13 residues in the CDR3. The V end was cut by 6 bases, the J end by 7 bases, with 14 bases between. The CDR3: CASNPLGGNEQFF. CDR3 DNA: TGCGCCAGCAACCCCTTAGGGGGGAATGAGCAGTTCTTC.

The chain links TRBV2 to TRBJ1-2, with 9 positions matching TRBD1. V was clipped by 3 bases and J by 4 bases; unmatched bases: 3. The CDR3 consists of 14 residues. Germline values: CDR1 SNHLY, CDR2 FYNNEI. The DNA for the CDR3 is TGTGCCAGCAGTGACACAGGGGGCTTCTATGGCTACACCTTC. It yields the protein CASSDTGGFYGYTF.

This clonotype has ten or more counts. The V and J genes are TRBV7-9 and TRBJ1-5; D is unresolved. Germline assignment: CDR1 SEHNR and CDR2 FQNEAQ (reference sequence). The germline V and J ends were trimmed by 1 base and 6 bases, with 7 bases remaining between them. The length of the CDR3 is 13 residues. The CDR3 region has the DNA TGTGCCAGCAGCTTAGACGGAGTTCAGCCCCAGCATTTT. It encodes CASSLDGVQPQHF.

This chain links TRBV4-1 with TRBJ2-2; D not resolved. The V gene's germline CDR1 is MGHRA and CDR2 YSYEKL. The CDR3 is 13 amino acids. The V end lost 0 bases, the J end lost 6 bases, and 5 bases lay between the germline ends. The DNA of the CDR3 is TGCGCCAGCAGCCAAGAAGGTCCCGGGGAGCTGTTTTTT. Translating it yields CASSQEGPGELFF.

This clonotype was seen only a few times. J is TRBJ2-3 and V is TRBV5-1; D is unclear. Germline V CDR1 and CDR2: SGHRS, YFSETQ. V was pared by 4 bases and J by 6 bases, with 15 bases between. The CDR3 contains 14 residues. This CDR3 is CASSPSQVWDTQYF. CDR3 nucleotide sequence: TGCGCCAGCAGCCCCAGCCAAGTTTGGGATACGCAGTATTTT.

This clonotype appeared a few times. The V gene is TRBV24-1, the J gene TRBJ2-7; the match to TRBD1 covers 8 bases. This CDR3 has 16 amino acids. The ends lost 3 bases at V and 3 bases at J; junction bases unmatched: 9. Germline V gene sequence: CDR1 KGHDR, CDR2 SFDVKD. CDR3 protein: CATSDRDPGQGYEQYF. DNA for the CDR3: TGTGCCACCAGTGATCGAGATCCAGGACAGGGCTACGAGCAGTACTTC.

This clonotype appeared a few times. The genes are TRBV2 and TRBJ2-7; weak D call: TRBD1 (5 bases). Trimming left V 7 bases short and J 3 bases short, with 10 bases between. CDR1 and CDR2 from the germline V gene are SNHLY and FYNNEI. The CDR3 is 12 residues long. The CDR3 coding sequence is TGTGCCAGCAAATTTCAGGGCTACGAGCAGTACTTC. It codes for CASKFQGYEQYF.

This clonotype was detected only a few times. V is TRBV7-9 and J is TRBJ2-1; D gene uncertain. Trimming cost V 4 bases and J 4 bases, with 14 bases left between them. The germline CDR1 and CDR2 sequences are SEHNR and FQNEAQ (reference sequence). This CDR3 contains 15 residues. The CDR3, as DNA: TGTGCCAGCAGCTGGATCAGCCGAGGATACAATGAGCAGTTCTTC. Encoded protein: CASSWISRGYNEQFF.

J is TRBJ2-7 and V is TRBV2; D gene ambiguous. Trimming took 6 bases from V and 5 from J, leaving 11 bases between them. CDR3 length: 12 amino acids. Germline V CDR1 and CDR2: SNHLY, FYNNEI. This chain's CDR3 is CASRLFQDEQYF. CDR3 coding DNA: TGTGCCAGCAGACTTTTCCAGGACGAGCAGTACTTC.

The chain joins TRBV4-2 to TRBJ2-7; TRBD2 might be the D (6 bases). Trimming shortened V by 3 bases and J by 2 bases, and 20 bases separated the two germline ends. Per germline, CDR1 LGHNA and CDR2 YNFKEQ. CDR3 length: 17 residues. The CDR3 bases are TGTGCCAGCAGCCATAGCTCAGAGAGAGCGGGCGCCTACGAGCAGTACTTC. Its protein product is CASSHSSERAGAYEQYF.

The chain combines TRBV3-1 with TRBJ2-1, with 8 bases identical to TRBD1. The J segment lost 6 bases and the V segment lost 8 bases, leaving 3 bases of the junction unmatched. The length of the CDR3 is 12 residues. Germline V lookup: CDR1 LGHDT, CDR2 YNNKEL (reference sequence). The CDR3 bases are TGTGCCAGCGGGGGACAGGTCAATGAGCAGTTCTTC. Protein product: CASGGQVNEQFF.

This clonotype was recorded many times. The V and J genes are TRBV12-3 or TRBV12-4 and TRBJ1-1; a weak D match, TRBD1 (6 bases). The CDR3 length is 14 residues. V lost 6 bases and J 5 bases, leaving 16 bases between the germline ends. For the CDR3, the DNA is TGTGCCAGCAGGGACGGGGGCGGGGCTACTGAAGCTTTCTTT. Its translation: CASRDGGGATEAFF.

This clonotype was detected only a few times. The chain uses TRBV20-1 and TRBJ2-2; 8 bases are a match to TRBD2. CDR1 and CDR2 from the germline V gene are DFQATT and SNEGSKA (reference sequence). With 7 bases clipped from V and 1 base from J, the junction kept 2 bases outside the gene matches. The CDR3 totals 13 residues. The CDR3 spells CSVRGVNTGELFF. CDR3 DNA sequence: TGCAGTGTGCGGGGGGTGAACACCGGGGAGCTGTTTTTT.

The sample holds a few counts of this clonotype. V is TRBV23-1 and J is TRBJ1-1; possible D gene TRBD1, 6 bases. TRBV23-1 is reported as an ORF; its role is uncertain. V was pared by 0 bases and J by 4 bases, with 12 bases between. The CDR3 loop spans 15 amino acids. This CDR3 reads CASSQSRGIGTEAFF. In DNA, the CDR3 is TGCGCCAGCAGTCAATCCAGGGGAATTGGCACTGAAGCTTTCTTT.